This T cell receptor beta chain was sequenced for a study of Graves' ophthalmopathy and Graves' hyperthyroidism. Beta-chain TCR CDR3 regions were amplified from RNA transcripts. An opening RT-PCR round employed HTBI primers and preceded a second-round multiplex PCR. TCRdb re-derived calls from the multiplex PCR reads in MiXCR, one entry per CDR3 protein. This table has over a million distinct CDR3 sequences, 36% appearing once. Trimming stripped 4 bases from V and 4 bases from J, with 11 bases between. Germline loops: CDR1 SQVTM, CDR2 ANQGSEA. This CDR3 spans 12 amino acids. Orbital computed tomography and thyroid ultrasound, along with TRAb, serum thyroxine and clinical symptoms, underpinned diagnosis.

Material: peripheral blood or thyroid tissue (not recorded which). This TCR was recovered from an adult man with Graves' hyperthyroidism. The chain couples TRBV29-1 to TRBJ2-7; TRBD2 is a possible D gene (6 bases). The CDR3 DNA follows: TGCAGCGTTGTTTTGCGGGGTTACGAGCAGTACTTC. It specifies CSVVLRGYEQYF.